Listed below are T cell receptor beta chains from one sample, sequenced in a study of blood T cell repertoires in COVID-19. Measured with immunoSEQ multiplex PCR; TCRdb has only the in-frame clones, and not every one. Here the sample spans roughly 110,000 clones, over 70% being singletons. Sequencing used peripheral blood. These receptors all come from a woman in her 70s with acute or convalescent COVID-19. The CDR3 runs from the conserved cysteine through the conserved F or W. A D gene is named only where the DNA matches it firmly. Where a row states a size, it is once, few, many or the class of an expanded clone; other rows omit it.

d_call j_call v_call clone_size cdr3_nt cdr3_aa
TRBD1 TRBJ2-7 TRBV24-1 . TGTGCCACCAGGGGGGACAGGCAATACTACGAGCAGTACTTC CATRGDRQYYEQYF
. TRBJ2-7 TRBV29-1 . TGCAGCGTTCGGCCTGGGGGGAACGTCCACGAGCAGTACTTC CSVRPGGNVHEQYF
. TRBJ2-1 TRBV18 . TGTGCCAGCTCACCTCAACAGAAGGAAAATGAGCAGTTCTTC CASSPQQKENEQFF
. TRBJ1-1 TRBV7-8 . TGTGCCAGCAGCCCGCTGAGGCGGAACACTGAAGCTTTCTTT CASSPLRRNTEAFF
TRBD1 TRBJ1-2 TRBV5-6 . TGTGCCAGCAGCTTATCCCCGAACAGGGGGGGATACTATGGCTACACCTTC CASSLSPNRGGYYGYTF
TRBD2 TRBJ2-7 TRBV19 . TGTGCCAGTAGCCTGGGGGGGTCTACCGTCTCCTACGAGCAGTACTTC CASSLGGSTVSYEQYF
TRBD1 TRBJ1-5 TRBV30 . TGTGCCTGGGGGGGACAGGGGGAAGGTCAGCCCCAGCATTTT CAWGGQGEGQPQHF
TRBD1 TRBJ2-1 TRBV5-4 . TGTGCCAGCAGCTTTGGACAGGGCGAAGAGCAGTTCTTC CASSFGQGEEQFF
. TRBJ2-5 TRBV9 . TGTGCCAGCAGCGTAGGTGGCGGGTGGGAGACCCAGTACTTC CASSVGGGWETQYF
. TRBJ2-5 TRBV3-1/TRBV3-2 . TGTGCCAGCAGCCAAGCGGCGGTCGTGACCCAGTACTTC CASSQAAVVTQYF
TRBD2 TRBJ2-1 TRBV5-4 . TGTGCCAGCAGCTTGGAGCGGGGGAAGGTTGGTGAGCAGTTCTTC CASSLERGKVGEQFF
TRBD2 TRBJ2-1 TRBV4-1 . TGCGCCAGCAGCCAAGATAGCGGGAGTTGGAATGAGCAGTTCTTC CASSQDSGSWNEQFF
. TRBJ2-3 TRBV5-1 . TGCGCCAGCAGCTTGGCAGGCCTCACAGATACGCAGTATTTT CASSLAGLTDTQYF
TRBD1 TRBJ1-6 TRBV2 . TGTGCCAGCAGCGTTGACAGGGTCGGTTCACCCCTCCACTTT CASSVDRVGSPLHF
TRBD1 TRBJ1-2 TRBV5-1 few TGCGCCAGCAGCTTGGGAACAGGGGGCCATGGCTACACCTTC CASSLGTGGHGYTF
. TRBJ2-7 TRBV5-4 . TGTGCCAGCAGCCGGGTCGCAGGGACCTACGAGCAGTACTTC CASSRVAGTYEQYF
TRBD2 TRBJ2-5 TRBV19 . TGTGCCAGTAGTTTGGGGCTAGCGGGTGCAGAGACCCAGTACTTC CASSLGLAGAETQYF
TRBD2 TRBJ2-7 TRBV11-2 . TGTGCCAGCAGCAGGGCGGGAGGTTCCTACGAGCAGTACTTC CASSRAGGSYEQYF
. TRBJ1-1 TRBV9 . TGTGCCAGCAGCGGTCAGGGAACGTTCACTGAAGCTTTCTTT CASSGQGTFTEAFF
TRBD1 TRBJ2-2 TRBV11-2 . TGTGCCAGCCCCCGCCCCTCTTCCGGGACAGTCAACACCGGGGAGCTGTTTTTT CASPRPSSGTVNTGELFF
. TRBJ1-2 TRBV21-1 once TGTGCCAGCAGCAACCCCGAAGGGCAGGGGGGTAACTATGGCTACACCTTC CASSNPEGQGGNYGYTF
. TRBJ1-2 TRBV5-1 . TGCGCCAGCAGCTTGATACAAAACTATGGCTACACCTTC CASSLIQNYGYTF
TRBD2 TRBJ2-3 TRBV7-8 . TGTGCCAGCAGCTTGCGGACTAGCGGGAGTGCAGATACGCAGTATTTT CASSLRTSGSADTQYF
. TRBJ1-5 TRBV7-9 . TGTGCCAGCGGGGGGACTTATAGCAATCAGCCCCAGCATTTT CASGGTYSNQPQHF
. TRBJ1-5 TRBV2 . TGTGCCAGCAGTGACTTCGGGAGACAGCCCCAGCATTTT CASSDFGRQPQHF
TRBD1 TRBJ1-3 TRBV3-1/TRBV3-2 . TGTGCCAGCAGCCCCAAAGATGGGACAGGCGGAATCTCTGGAAACACCATATATTTT CASSPKDGTGGISGNTIYF
. TRBJ2-7 TRBV15 . TGTGCCACCAGCAGCGTCAGGGATGAGCAGTACTTC CATSSVRDEQYF
. TRBJ2-7 TRBV19 . TGTGCCAGTAGTACTACGACAGTGAGCTCCTACGAGCAGTACTTC CASSTTTVSSYEQYF
. TRBJ2-3 TRBV4-2 . TGTGCCAGCAGCCAATATACGGGGAGCACAGATACGCAGTATTTT CASSQYTGSTDTQYF
TRBD1 TRBJ1-3 TRBV4-1 . TGCGCCAGCAGCCAAGAAGGGACAGGGGTAGGAAACACCATATATTTT CASSQEGTGVGNTIYF
TRBD1 TRBJ1-1 TRBV12-3/TRBV12-4 . TGTGCCAGCAGTTTAGCGCGGGACAGGGGTGCTTTCTTT CASSLARDRGAFF
. TRBJ1-2 TRBV18 . TGTGCCAGCTCACCAGGAGGGATACCTAACTATGGCTACACCTTC CASSPGGIPNYGYTF
. TRBJ1-1 TRBV24-1 few TGTGCCACCAGTGATTTTTCAGAGAGGGACACTGAAGCTTTCTTT CATSDFSERDTEAFF
TRBD1 TRBJ1-2 TRBV6-5 once TGTGCCAGCCGGCCCCCAGGGGGAAACTATGGCTACACCTTC CASRPPGGNYGYTF
TRBD2 TRBJ2-1 TRBV28 . TGTGCCAGCAGTTTAAGCGGGAGTCTCTCCTACAATGAGCAGTTCTTC CASSLSGSLSYNEQFF
. TRBJ1-2 TRBV15 . TGTGCCACCAGCCCGGGAGCCCATGGCTACACCTTC CATSPGAHGYTF
TRBD1 TRBJ1-2 TRBV7-9 . TGTGCCAGCACCCGGACAGGGGGAAACTATGGCTACACCTTC CASTRTGGNYGYTF
. TRBJ1-2 TRBV28 . TGTGCCAGCACTTCGGTTTGGTTTGGAGAGGGCTATGGCTACACCTTC CASTSVWFGEGYGYTF
TRBD1 TRBJ1-3 TRBV6-1 . TGTGCCAGCAGTGAAGCGCTTCGGACAGGGATTGGAAACACCATATATTTT CASSEALRTGIGNTIYF
TRBD1 TRBJ1-5 TRBV19 . TGTGCCAGTAGACAACCGGGACAGGGCAGTCAGCCCCAGCATTTT CASRQPGQGSQPQHF
. TRBJ2-1 TRBV15 . TGTGCCACCAGCAGAGATCCCTCAGCATTTGAGGAGTTCTTC CATSRDPSAFEEFF
TRBD2 TRBJ2-1 TRBV19 . TGTGCCAGTAGTATCCGACCCCCTATAGCGGGGGCCATTAACAATGAGCAGTTCTTC CASSIRPPIAGAINNEQFF